This TCR beta chain was recovered during a study of cytomegalovirus exposure and HLA in healthy donors (dated by TCRdb to about 2017). Background on the whole study: According to an earlier analysis of 450 to 650 of the donors, 150 million to 200 million T cells yielded 117 million unique TCR beta sequences and approximately 300 Gb of sequence data. A later analysis re-examined previously published TCR beta repertoires from about 700 donors and added high-resolution HLA genotyping to investigate patterns of TCR occurrence. The number of donors typed differed by locus, with about 629-630 for A, B, C, DRB1 and DQB1, around 560 for DQA1, 606 for DPA1, and about 450 for DPB1. The T cell repertoires of some 700 subjects were profiled by immunosequencing and related to cytomegalovirus serostatus. In an earlier analysis of roughly 580 of the donors, high-throughput TCR beta sequencing was used to judge whether each TCR beta V gene segment behaved as functional or pseudogenic. A separate validation cohort of over 95 different subjects was used in addition to the roughly 700-subject first cohort. In a later genetic analysis, genome-wide SNP genotypes for about three fifths of the roughly 670 donors were used, and that subset was treated as a discovery cohort. Donor age, sex, ethnicity and CMV serostatus were compiled alongside the repertoire data. All discovery cohort repertoires had been generated using a single sequencing platform. Of the approximately 400 genotyped donors, 65% to 90% were placed in the genetic ancestry cluster associated with self-reported Caucasian donors. HLA typing included class I and class II loci at four-digit resolution. Rather than drawing on any new phenotypic data, the later analysis identified candidate immune exposures from TCR beta sequences and the way those sequences occurred across donors. Roughly 5 DR-DQ haplotypes were handled as single units for association and clustering, since linkage in the cohort was strong. Roughly 290 gigabases of sequencing data and around 85 million unique TCR sequences made up an early release that covered over 550 HLA-typed donors. On average, roughly 200,000 unique TCR beta nucleotide sequences were sequenced per donor among a few hundred genotyped donors of the cohort, with roughly 18% of those sequences being non-productive. High-throughput TCR immunosequencing, statistical association of individual TCRs with disease status, and machine learning were combined to predict cytomegalovirus infection status. The study aimed to test whether signatures of past pathogen exposure could be identified by cataloging public T cell receptors. What the work shows at the level of the full study, not this receptor alone: This cohort had only TCR beta chains sequenced, and the lack of alpha or paired-chain data limited which features could be detected. A later genetic analysis reported fewer N-insertions in productive TCRs among donors in an Asian-associated ancestry cluster than the roughly 700-donor mean. Three of the identified cytomegalovirus-associated TCR beta chains were confirmed in vitro to be specific for cytomegalovirus antigens. In a later genetic analysis, a missense DCLRE1C variant was associated with V-gene and J-gene trimming of TCR beta chains, and the association was replicated in an independent cohort. Because counts were too low, roughly 16 rarely observed V segments, including chromosome 9 orphons, were left out of the earlier analysis of several hundred of the donors. Specific HLA alleles were associated with 15,000 to 20,000 TCR beta sequences at a false discovery rate of 0.05 in a later analysis. Assigning TCR associations to individual alleles was difficult when HLA alleles, especially DR and DQ, strongly co-occurred. The authors suggested that the approach could potentially be extended to other disease states and immunological phenotypes. For the cohort, immune exposure information was limited to CMV serostatus. Broadly in line with IMGT annotations, most TCR beta V segments showed up in productive rearrangements about 90% or about 30% of the time in an earlier analysis of approximately 640 of the donors. The study listed 150 to 200 TCR beta chains as associated with cytomegalovirus. According to a later analysis, parvovirus B19, influenza, CMV and Epstein-Barr virus appeared linked to several top co-occurrence clusters. Some IMGT-functional V segments, including TRBV6-2 and TRBV6-3, could not be told apart with the 87-base-pair reads, so those segments were excluded. While some public TCRs were present in many individuals, most TCR sequences turned up only very rarely across donors. Correlated functional status among segregating V segments might reflect linkage disequilibrium, but an unknown experimental factor could not be ruled out. A later analysis found that most CMV-associated TCR beta chains appeared HLA-restricted, with HLA associations seemingly driven largely by CMV exposure. A further reported finding was that TCR beta sequences accurately predicted the HLA-A and HLA-B alleles for most subjects in the first cohort. The presence/absence analyses assumed that sequencing depth was roughly uniform across donors, and that assumption may not be true. A cluster of highly shared sequence variants was judged likely to be a technical artifact of the sequencing pipeline. In a later analysis, the rate of TCR association differed among HLA loci, with DRB1 alleles having the most associated TCRs and HLA-C alleles having the fewest. The classifier was reported to diagnose cytomegalovirus status with high specificity and sensitivity in both the original and validation cohorts. Compared with equally common non-associated chains, HLA-associated TCR beta chains in a later analysis were more clonally expanded and had lower generation probabilities. Because some donors lacked HLA typing at each locus, the association tests relied only on the typed subset.

V trim: 2 bases; J trim: 5 bases; unmatched bases: 9. CDR3 length: 16 amino acids, cysteine to phenylalanine. CDR3 DNA is the only sequence kept; it has 48 bases, read in frame from the first base. The germline V gene specifies MNHEY as CDR1 and SVGAGI as CDR2. This clone was recorded a few times. Which antigen it targets is not known. Base qualities are not at hand, and no much larger clone is one base apart. The cohort consisted of approximately 670 healthy bone marrow donors. At the time of sampling, every cohort member was nominally healthy, though immune exposures that went unrecorded were likely present. The donor tested CMV seropositive, placing the donor among the 250 to 350 seropositive members of the cohort. Every donor gave a peripheral blood sample, and the peripheral blood mononuclear cells from that sample were used for TCR beta sequencing. Genomic DNA was extracted from the blood cell samples with the Qiagen DNeasy Blood Extraction Kit.

The method was the immunoSEQ multiplex PCR assay. A mixture of 60 forward primers for TCR Vbeta segments and 13 reverse primers for TCR Jbeta segments was used in the multiplex PCR. Amplification of the CDR3 region of rearranged TCR beta genes was performed with a multiplex PCR assay on genomic DNA. On the Illumina HiSeq System, the amplified TCR beta libraries were sequenced as 87-base-pair reads. The original pipeline was this. A later analysis counted some 74 million unique TCR beta chains across the 666 repertoires, and some 12 million of these chains were shared by at least two donors. Raw reads were error-corrected and collapsed into unique sequences by a nearest-neighbor algorithm in which closely related sequences were merged to remove PCR and sequencing errors. To assign V, D and J gene segments, CDR3 sequences were aligned to IMGT reference sequences. For a sequence to be retained, at least a six-nucleotide match to both a V gene segment and a J gene segment was required. Rearrangements were called productive when the CDR3 lacked stop codons and stayed in frame with V and J; all others were non-productive. Following IMGT convention, CDR3 was defined as the stretch from the second conserved V-encoded cysteine up to the conserved J-encoded phenylalanine. In an earlier analysis of approximately 500 of the donors, sequences lacking an unambiguous match to a single V gene segment were excluded. In an earlier analysis of some 590 of the donors, V segments were called functional above 56.7% productive rearrangements and were called segregating when the between-donor standard deviation exceeded 5%. A statistical classification framework was developed to diagnose cytomegalovirus status using the catalog of TCR beta chain sequences. In a later analysis, TCR nucleotide sequences were compared against IMGT/GENE-DB human TR gene sequences so that V and J genes could be assigned. Using the TCRdist pipeline, a later analysis assigned CDR3 sequences along with most-parsimonious VDJ recombination scenarios. In a later analysis, every TCR beta chain was defined by the combination of its CDR3 amino acid sequence and its V-gene family, and reads without a unique V-gene family were dropped. A later analysis removed 592 highly shared, low-generation-probability nucleotide sequences to deal with suspected cross-contamination and a sequencing artifact. For each public chain, a later analysis derived a clonal expansion index from normalized ranks of inferred template counts within each repertoire. In a later analysis, generation probabilities were computed using a VDJ recombination model fitted to out-of-frame rearrangements, and the results were checked against IGoR. Hypergeometric tests were used in a later analysis to score TCR-TCR, TCR-HLA and TCR-CMV co-occurrence, with a repertoire-size bias correction applied to the TCR pairs. In a later analysis, false discovery rates were estimated by permuting HLA or CMV assignments 20 times. A later analysis grouped co-occurring TCRs with DBSCAN, adding TCRdist sequence similarity when clustering within HLA-allele-positive subsets. Repertoires with fewer than 30,000 or more than 120,000 public chains, plus five repertoires with anomalous nucleotide sharing, were excluded from co-occurrence clustering. TCRdb stores this immuneACCESS table with in-frame sequences only. Part of the clones is absent; in the studies checked, under half of the shortfall reflects unresolved V genes, and no reason is known for the rest. V, J and clone size reflect that table, while D and trimming were determined from the DNA. This sample is represented by 80,000 to 95,000 clones; 70% to 75% of them were singletons. The ten most abundant clones make up 16% of the sample.

The receptor's source is a woman in her late teens or twenties in good health and CMV-seropositive. This chain is built from TRBV6-5 and TRBJ1-1; 9 central nucleotides agree with TRBD1. Sequencing input: PBMCs. The DNA sequence is TGTGCCAGCAGTTACGCCGGGACAGGGCGTCCGACTGAAGCTTTCTTT. This encodes CASSYAGTGRPTEAFF.